Presented here are 30 T cell receptor beta chains from one specimen sequenced in a study of T cells in women clearing cervical HPV infection listed by TCRdb under 2018. The library relied on the immunoSEQ multiplex PCR assay. TCRdb stores this immuneACCESS table with in-frame sequences only. Part of the clones is absent; in the studies checked, under half of the shortfall reflects unresolved V genes, and no reason is known for the rest. This sample's table has entries for about 41,000 clones. 7.6% of the sample is in the top ten clones. The sequenced sample was blood buffy coat. The receptors stem from a woman between 18 and 75 years old with a cervical HPV16 infection that either progressed to CIN3+ or cleared (not recorded which).

The CDR3 region is CAISGPGQGESSYEQYF. CDR3 DNA, as far as it was read: TGTGCCATCAGTGGACCCGGTCAGGGGGAGAGCTCCTACGAG. The chain combines TRBV10-3 with TRBJ2-7; TRBD1 aligns across 7 bases. The read ends 3 residues shy of where the CDR3 ends; the end is completed using the germline J gene. Germline V CDR1 and CDR2: ENHRY, SYGVKD. The CDR3 is made up of 17 amino acids. The junction had 12 bases not matched to a gene; V was cut back by 4 bases and J by 0 bases.

On this clone itself: Read data end 3 residues before the CDR3 end; the end is taken from the germline J gene. This chain links TRBV20-1 with TRBJ2-5; the match to TRBD2 covers 8 bases. Germline CDR1 and CDR2: DFQATT and SNEGSKA (reference sequence). The J segment lost 0 bases and the V segment lost 1 base, leaving 16 bases of the junction unmatched. The CDR3 spans 19 residues. The CDR3 DNA, read in part, is TGCAGTGCTAGAGCCTTTGAGGAGCGGGGGAATTGGTACCAAGAGACC. Translating gives CSARAFEERGNWYQET. The entire CDR3 reads CSARAFEERGNWYQETQYF.

In the case of this clone: Read sequence stops 3 residues before the CDR3 end, and the germline J gene provides the missing end. The chain recombines TRBV7-3 with TRBJ2-1; the D gene is possibly TRBD2 (6 bases). V was cut by 2 bases and J by 2 bases, with 13 bases left in between. This CDR3 has 16 residues. From germline, CDR1 is SGHTA and CDR2 FQGTGA. The sequenced CDR3 bases are TGTGCCAGCAGCTTAGGGTGGGGGGACCCCTACAATGAG. This sequence encodes CASSLGWGDPYNE. The whole CDR3 region reads CASSLGWGDPYNEQFF.

CDR3 sequence reads: CASSPTVGDQPQHF. Partial CDR3 DNA: TGTGCCAGCAGTCCGACAGTTGGGGATCAGCCC. V usage is TRBV28 and J usage is TRBJ1-5; possible D gene TRBD1, 5 bases. Coverage ceases 3 residues before the CDR3 finishes, and the germline J gene fills in the end. Germline V gene sequence: CDR1 MDHEN, CDR2 SYDVKM. Trimming removed 5 bases from V and 5 bases from J, with 13 bases in between. The CDR3 loop spans 14 amino acids.

Here the CDR3 reads CSARTSGPQNEQFF. Incomplete CDR3 DNA: TGCAGTGCGCGGACTAGCGGACCTCAGAATGAG. This sequence joins TRBV20-1 and TRBJ2-1; 10 positions agree with TRBD2. The CDR3 end is not reached by the read, which stops 3 residues before it; the germline J gene fills it in. Germline V lookup: CDR1 DFQATT, CDR2 SNEGSKA (reference sequence). CDR3 length equals 14 residues. V trimming: 6 bases; J trimming: 7 bases; junction bases outside the gene matches: 9.

Regarding this clone: The read terminates 3 residues ahead of where the CDR3 ends, so the germline J gene completes it. The rearrangement joins TRBV28 to TRBJ2-7, with TRBD1 identical over 8 bases. Losses at the gene ends were 5 bases for V and 3 bases for J; bases not matched to a gene: 6. The germline gives CDR1 MDHEN, CDR2 SYDVKM. This CDR3 spans 14 amino acids. CDR3 in amino acids: CASSRGQAFYEQYF. CDR3 DNA, as far as it was read: TGTGCCAGCAGTAGGGGACAGGCGTTCTACGAG.

The part of the CDR3 DNA that was read is TGTGCCTGGAGTCATAAGCGGGGGCGGCTGAACACTGAA. This gives the protein CAWSHKRGRLNTE. The whole CDR3 sequence is CAWSHKRGRLNTEAFF. The rearrangement joins TRBV30 to TRBJ1-1; a weak D match, TRBD1 (6 bases). The read finishes 3 residues shy of the CDR3 end, and the germline J gene is used to complete it. CDR1 and CDR2 from the germline V gene are GTSNPN and SVGIG (reference sequence). With 2 bases removed from V and 0 bases from J, the gap between germline ends came to 16 bases. There are 16 residues in the CDR3. Based on the CDR3 plus reference TRBV30 and TRBJ1-1, the full variable domain is SQTIHQWPATLVQPVGSPLSLECTVEGTSNPNLYWYRQAAGRGLQLLFYSVGIGQISSEVPQNLSASRPQDRQFILSSKKLLLSDSGFYLCAWSHKRGRLNTEAFFGQGTRLTVV.

As regards this clone: The read ends 3 residues before the CDR3 terminus; that terminus is restored from the germline J gene. This chain links TRBV7-6 with TRBJ2-5; 8 bases are shared with TRBD2. Germline CDR1 and CDR2: SGHVS and FNYEAQ. J was trimmed by 4 bases and V by 4 bases; bases with no gene match: 5. This CDR3 has 14 amino acids. The CDR3: CASSSGLVGETQYF. The covered CDR3 bases are TGTGCCAGCAGCTCGGGACTAGTGGGAGAGACC.

On this clone: From the germline J gene comes the end of the CDR3, since the read stops 3 residues before it. This chain uses TRBV28 with TRBJ2-5, with D perhaps TRBD1 (7 bases). The V gene's germline CDR1 is MDHEN and CDR2 SYDVKM. The CDR3 covers 13 residues. Trimming removed 7 bases at V and 5 bases at J, with 14 bases between. Incomplete CDR3 DNA: TGTGCCAGCAAGGAGGGGGCGGAGGAGACC. Protein product: CASKEGAEET. The whole CDR3 sequence reads CASKEGAEETQYF.

With respect to this clone: The read finishes 3 residues shy of the CDR3 end, and the germline J gene is used to complete it. The V call is TRBV5-6, the J call TRBJ1-2; D perhaps matches TRBD1 (5 bases). The CDR3 contains 15 residues. Germline V gene sequence: CDR1 SGHDT, CDR2 YYEEEE. CDR3 residues: CASSPYLDSGVGYTF. CDR3 bases read: TGTGCCAGCAGCCCTTACTTGGATTCGGGGGTCGGC.

As concerns this clone: The read ends 3 residues early relative to the CDR3; the germline J gene fills the gap. This chain links TRBV28 with TRBJ2-3, with D perhaps TRBD1 (6 bases). The CDR3 totals 18 residues. CDR1 MDHEN and CDR2 SYDVKM come from the germline V gene. The germline V and J ends were trimmed by 4 bases and 0 bases, with 20 bases remaining between them. The CDR3 bases that were read are TGTGCCAGCAGTTCAATCTACCGGACAGAATATAGCACAGATACG. Translating it yields CASSSIYRTEYSTDT. The entire CDR3 protein is CASSSIYRTEYSTDTQYF.

On this clone itself: Sequencing ends 3 residues short of the CDR3 end; the germline J gene provides the rest. The chain links TRBV28 to TRBJ1-5; a possible D gene is TRBD1 (5 bases). Germline V gene sequence: CDR1 MDHEN, CDR2 SYDVKM. V was cut by 7 bases and J by 4 bases, with 11 bases left in between. The CDR3 sequence is 13 residues long. Here the CDR3 reads CASNYGTNQPQHF. The sequenced CDR3 bases are TGTGCCAGCAACTACGGGACTAATCAGCCC.

With regard to this clone: The sequence runs out 3 residues before the end of the CDR3; the remainder is reconstructed from the germline J gene. The gene calls are TRBV7-9 and TRBJ1-2; a weak D match, TRBD1 (6 bases). Germline-derived CDR1 and CDR2 are SEHNR and FQNEAQ (reference sequence). The length of the CDR3 is 14 residues. The CDR3 sequence: CASSRTTGNYGYTF. The CDR3 bases that were read are TGTGCCAGCAGCAGGACCACAGGGAATTACGGC.

Notes on this clone: The sequence runs out 3 residues before the end of the CDR3; the remainder is reconstructed from the germline J gene. The chain carries TRBV5-6 and TRBJ2-7; 8 bases are a match to TRBD2. V lost 2 bases and J lost 2; bases outside the gene matches: 0. This CDR3 contains 13 residues. Germline CDR1 is SGHDT and CDR2 is YYEEEE. The sequenced part of the CDR3 DNA is TGTGCCAGCAGCTTACTAGCGGCCTACGAG. It codes for CASSLLAAYE. The CDR3, in full, reads CASSLLAAYEQYF.

With respect to this clone: The sequenced fragment ends 3 residues before the CDR3 boundary, so the rest is inferred from the germline J gene. The J gene is TRBJ1-1, the V gene TRBV5-1, with a tentative D call TRBD1 (5 bases). The V and J ends lost 0 bases and 0 bases respectively, with 6 bases between them. There are 14 residues in the CDR3. Germline V lookup: CDR1 SGHRS, CDR2 YFSETQ. CDR3 sequence: CASSLVDMNTEAFF. The covered CDR3 bases are TGCGCCAGCAGCTTGGTGGACATGAACACTGAA.

Remarks on this clone: Coverage ceases 3 residues before the CDR3 finishes, and the germline J gene fills in the end. The chain uses TRBV28 and TRBJ1-4, with a tentative D call TRBD1 (5 bases). The length of the CDR3 is 14 residues. Germline CDR1 reads MDHEN; CDR2 reads SYDVKM. With 5 bases removed from V and 10 bases from J, the gap between germline ends came to 17 bases. The CDR3 DNA, read in part, is TGTGCCAGCAGTCTAGATCAGGGAGTGGTAAAA. It translates to CASSLDQGVVK. The full CDR3 reads CASSLDQGVVKLFF.

On this clone itself: Sequencing ends 3 residues short of the CDR3 end; the germline J gene provides the rest. This chain joins TRBV7-6 and TRBJ1-6; D gene ambiguous. V dropped 6 bases and J dropped 5 bases, with 8 bases sitting between them. Germline V gives CDR1 SGHVS, CDR2 FNYEAQ. This CDR3 is 13 amino acids long. CDR3 loop: CASSKLDNSPLHF. CDR3 DNA, as far as it was read: TGTGCCAGCAGTAAACTCGATAATTCACCC.

Notes on this clone: Read coverage stops 3 residues before the CDR3 terminus; the germline J gene supplies the remainder. This sequence joins TRBV10-1 and TRBJ1-6, with no clear D. The CDR3 has 17 amino acids. CDR1 WNHNN and CDR2 SYGVQD come from the germline V gene (reference sequence). V lost 7 bases and J 4 bases, leaving 20 bases between the germline ends. CDR3 amino acids: CASKETRGLPYNSPLHF. The CDR3 DNA, read in part, is TGCGCCAGCAAAGAAACCCGCGGACTCCCTTATAATTCACCC.

Note on this clone: Coverage ceases 3 residues before the CDR3 finishes, and the germline J gene fills in the end. The chain carries TRBV28 and TRBJ1-2, with 7 bases identical to TRBD1. The CDR3 totals 13 residues. Germline V CDR1 and CDR2: MDHEN, SYDVKM. V dropped 5 bases and J dropped 4; count of bases not matched to a gene: 4. CDR3 sequence reads: CASSGQVFYGYTF. CDR3 bases read: TGTGCCAGCAGTGGACAGGTCTTCTATGGC.

With regard to this clone: The CDR3 is cut off 3 residues early in the read; its end comes from the germline J gene. The chain is built from TRBV7-2 and TRBJ2-5; either TRBD1 or TRBD2 may supply D (5 bases each). This CDR3 has 15 residues. Germline V gives CDR1 SGHTA, CDR2 FQGNSA. Trimming pared 0 bases from V and 6 bases from J, leaving 14 bases between. Partial CDR3 DNA: TGTGCCAGCAGCTTAGCTGGCAGGGAGTCGAAGACC. It translates to CASSLAGRESKT. The complete CDR3 reads CASSLAGRESKTQYF.

The DNA read from the CDR3 is TGTGCCAGCAGCTTAGTTGGGACATCGAACACTGAA. Translated: CASSLVGTSNTE. The entire CDR3 protein is CASSLVGTSNTEAFF. V usage is TRBV11-2 and J usage is TRBJ1-1; D is possibly TRBD1 (6 bases). The sequence runs out 3 residues before the end of the CDR3; the remainder is reconstructed from the germline J gene. Trimming shortened V by 1 base and J by 1 base, and 10 bases separated the two germline ends. The V gene's germline CDR1 is SGHAT and CDR2 FQNNGV. This CDR3 spans 15 amino acids.

As to this clone: The CDR3 is cut off 3 residues early in the read; its end comes from the germline J gene. The V and J genes are TRBV29-1 and TRBJ1-1; 7 nucleotides align to TRBD1. Germline values: CDR1 SQVTM, CDR2 ANQGSEA. CDR3 length: 13 amino acids. The V segment lost 7 bases and the J segment 3 bases; nucleotides outside the gene matches: 8. Partial CDR3 DNA: TGCAGCGCTTTGGGAACAGGGGACACTGAA. This encodes CSALGTGDTE. The entire CDR3 protein is CSALGTGDTEAFF.

Comments on this clone: The CDR3 end falls 3 residues outside the read, so it is completed with the germline J gene. V usage is TRBV18 and J usage is TRBJ2-3; D call uncertain. V lost 4 bases, J lost 2 bases, and 13 bases lay in between. Germline lookup yields CDR1 KGHSH and CDR2 LQKENI. CDR3 size: 15 residues. The CDR3 spells CASSQTYRFTDTQYF. The CDR3 bases that were read are TGTGCCAGCTCACAAACATACCGCTTCACAGATACG.

A remark on this clone: The sequence runs out 3 residues before the end of the CDR3; the remainder is reconstructed from the germline J gene. J is TRBJ1-1 and V is TRBV2; tentative D call: TRBD1 (5 bases). Germline-derived CDR1 and CDR2 are SNHLY and FYNNEI. This CDR3 is built from 13 residues. The V end was cut by 4 bases, the J end by 1 base, with 7 bases between. CDR3: CASSGQTNTEAFF. CDR3 bases read: TGTGCCAGCAGTGGACAGACGAACACTGAA.

A note on this clone: The read terminates 3 residues before the CDR3 end, so the remaining end is supplied by the germline J gene. The chain joins TRBV5-1 to TRBJ2-2; weak D call: TRBD1 (6 bases). Germline V lookup: CDR1 SGHRS, CDR2 YFSETQ. This CDR3 is 19 amino acids long. V was cut by 4 bases and J by 1 base, with 23 bases left in between. The CDR3 spells CASSRNPPGQGKNTGELFF. CDR3 DNA (partial): TGCGCCAGCAGCCGGAACCCTCCAGGGCAGGGGAAGAACACCGGGGAG.

About this clone: The CDR3 goes on 3 residues after the read ends, and that part is filled in from the germline J gene. This chain connects TRBV7-2 to TRBJ1-5; possible D gene TRBD1, 6 bases. This CDR3 has 13 amino acids. CDR1 is SGHTA and CDR2 is FQGNSA in the germline V gene. The V end was cut by 4 bases, the J end by 5 bases, with 9 bases between. The CDR3 region is CASSSQGYQPQHF. CDR3 bases read: TGTGCCAGCAGCTCACAGGGATATCAGCCC.

To note about this clone: The CDR3 extends 3 residues past the end of the read, so its final part is completed from the germline J gene. The rearrangement joins TRBV5-1 to TRBJ2-1, with 8 bases identical to TRBD1. V gave up 4 bases and J gave up 5 bases; unmatched junction bases: 8. From germline, CDR1 is SGHRS and CDR2 YFSETQ. The CDR3 spans 15 residues. The CDR3 sequence is CASSAAGTGDNEQFF. CDR3 DNA, as far as it was read: TGCGCCAGCAGCGCAGCCGGGACAGGAGACAATGAG.

Here the CDR3 reads CATRQGGGNQPQHF. The covered CDR3 bases are TGTGCCACCCGACAGGGTGGGGGCAATCAGCCC. The chain is built from TRBV19 and TRBJ1-5, with TRBD1 matching over 7 bases. The read terminates 3 residues before the CDR3 end, so the remaining end is supplied by the germline J gene. Germline loops: CDR1 LNHDA, CDR2 SQIVND (reference sequence). The V and J ends lost 10 bases and 2 bases, in that order; junction bases with no gene match: 8. The CDR3 sequence is 14 residues long. The entire variable domain, with the rest obtained from reference TRBV19 and TRBJ1-5, is as follows: DGGITQSPKYLFRKEGQNVTLSCEQNLNHDAMYWYRQDPGQGLRLIYYSQIVNDFQKGDIAEGYSVSREKKESFPLTVTSAQKNPTAFYLCATRQGGGNQPQHFGDGTRLSIL.

Details on this clone: The DNA ends 3 residues before the CDR3 does, and the rest of the CDR3 is filled in from the germline J gene. The chain uses TRBV20-1 and TRBJ2-5; 8 nucleotides agree with TRBD2. This CDR3 region has 14 residues. The ends lost 6 bases at V and 4 bases at J; junction bases unmatched: 10. Germline CDR1 DFQATT, CDR2 SNEGSKA (reference sequence). The CDR3 DNA, read in part, is TGCAGTGCGAATCCGGGACTAGGGGGAGAGACC. Its protein is CSANPGLGGET. In full, the CDR3 is CSANPGLGGETQYF.

To note about this clone: The CDR3 is cut off 3 residues early in the read; its end comes from the germline J gene. The chain couples TRBV2 to TRBJ2-2, with D maybe TRBD1 (6 bases). The CDR3 spans 15 residues. Between the trimmed V and J ends, which lost 3 bases and 5 bases, there was a span of 13 bases. CDR1 is SNHLY and CDR2 is FYNNEI in the germline V gene. This CDR3 is CASSDNRAQTGELFF. Incomplete CDR3 DNA: TGTGCCAGCAGTGATAACAGGGCTCAAACCGGGGAG.